The 15 T cell receptor beta chains below all came from one sample that was sequenced in a study of blood T cell repertoires in COVID-19 (dated by TCRdb to 2020 to 2021). Library construction relied on the immunoSEQ multiplex PCR assay. TCRdb obtained this table from immuneACCESS and retained in-frame rearrangements with V and J assigned. These tables miss some clones; where compared with another copy, unresolved V genes account for less than half of the shortfall, and the remainder is unexplained. For this sample there are some 300,000 clones; 90% appear just once. The top ten constitute 3.5% to 5% of the sample. Sequencing was performed on PBMCs or T cells enriched from blood (not recorded which). The receptors originated from a woman aged 18-29 years with acute COVID-19.

V usage is TRBV6-1 and J usage is TRBJ2-4, with 10 bases that match TRBD2. CDR1 and CDR2 from the germline V gene are MNHNS and SASEGT. After removal of 7 bases from V and 1 base from J, the junction contained 16 bases not matched to a gene. CDR3 length: 19 amino acids. The CDR3 coding sequence is TGTGCCAGCAATGAGGTGAGGAGTCCAGCGGGAGGGGCCAAAAACATTCAGTACTTC. Translated, it gives CASNEVRSPAGGAKNIQYF.

V and J are TRBV3-1 (or the pseudogene TRBV3-2) and TRBJ2-7; weak D call: TRBD1 (5 bases). Germline CDR1 is LGHDT and CDR2 is YNNKEL (reference sequence). V was pared by 1 base and J by 6 bases, with 13 bases between. This CDR3 comprises 14 residues. In DNA, the CDR3 is TGTGCCAGCAGCCAAGCTAACCAAGGGGCCGAGCAGTACTTC. This encodes CASSQANQGAEQYF.

Worth noting for this clone: A junction boundary mismatches the germline segment, possibly from a read error. V gene TRBV5-6 combines with J gene TRBJ2-1; possibly TRBD2 for D (5 bases). This CDR3 region has 11 residues. Germline loops: CDR1 SGHDT, CDR2 YYEEEE. CDR3 sequence (DNA): TGTGCCAGCAGTGATAACCGGGGAAAGATCTTC. Translating it yields CASSDNRGKIF.

The chain is built from TRBV11-2 and TRBJ1-6, with 11 bases matching TRBD1. Trimming took 5 bases from V and 9 from J; bases not matched to a gene: 9. Germline CDR1 and CDR2: SGHAT and FQNNGV. The CDR3 is made up of 16 amino acids. The CDR3 nucleotides are TGTGCCAGCAGCCTAAAAGGACAGGGGGCCGGTTCACCCCTCCACTTT. Its protein product is CASSLKGQGAGSPLHF.

This chain links TRBV19 with TRBJ1-5; weak D call: TRBD1 (5 bases). The CDR3 contains 16 residues. The V end lost 7 bases, the J end lost 6 bases, and 22 bases lay between the germline ends. Germline V gives CDR1 LNHDA, CDR2 SQIVND (reference sequence). Here the CDR3 DNA reads TGTGCCAGTATCTTCCGGGACTCTATTGCCGGTCAGCCCCAGCATTTT. Residues: CASIFRDSIAGQPQHF.

This clone was seen just once. DNA of the CDR3: TGTGCCACCAGCAGAGAGAGGGATCAGCCCCAGCATTTT. It codes for CATSRERDQPQHF. The chain links TRBV15 to TRBJ1-5; D remains ambiguous. The CDR3 extends over 13 amino acids. The germline CDR1 and CDR2 sequences are LNHNV and YYDKDF (reference sequence). The V and J ends lost 0 bases and 5 bases respectively, with 5 bases between them.

This sequence joins TRBV28 and TRBJ2-7, with a possible D match to TRBD2 (5 bases). The CDR3 covers 14 residues. V was cut by 3 bases and J by 0 bases, with 9 bases left in between. Germline loops: CDR1 MDHEN, CDR2 SYDVKM. The CDR3 nucleotides read TGTGCCAGCAGTTTGGACTTTAGCTCCTACGAGCAGTACTTC. Translating it yields CASSLDFSSYEQYF.

J is TRBJ2-7 and V is TRBV2; possibly TRBD1 for D (5 bases). Deletions cut 1 base from V and 2 bases from J, with 9 bases between. Germline loops: CDR1 SNHLY, CDR2 FYNNEI. The CDR3 runs 14 residues. CDR3 region: CASSEDRSAYEQYF. The CDR3, as DNA: TGTGCCAGCAGTGAAGACAGGAGTGCCTACGAGCAGTACTTC.

The CDR3 protein is CASIRGGTVSGEQYF. The DNA for the CDR3 is TGTGCCAGCATCCGAGGGGGGACAGTGTCTGGCGAGCAGTACTTC. The V call is TRBV6-5, the J call TRBJ2-7; D may be TRBD1 (7 bases). CDR1 and CDR2 (germline): MNHEY, SVGAGI. Trimming cost V 7 bases and J 6 bases, with 22 bases left between them. The CDR3 is 15 residues long.

The chain links TRBV28 to TRBJ1-5; D uncertain. Germline V CDR1 and CDR2: MDHEN, SYDVKM. The V end was cut by 7 bases, the J end by 3 bases, with 10 bases between. This CDR3 is built from 13 residues. CDR3 region: CASIRGFNQPQHF. Here the CDR3 DNA reads TGTGCCAGCATCCGCGGATTCAATCAGCCCCAGCATTTT.

J is TRBJ1-1 and V is TRBV9; 12 bases fit TRBD1. This CDR3 contains 17 residues. CDR1 is SGDLS, CDR2 YYNGEE, per germline. The V segment lost 0 bases and the J segment 3 bases; nucleotides outside the gene matches: 6. The CDR3 DNA reads TGTGCCAGCAGCGTAGTGGGGGACAGGGGGCTTGACACTGAAGCTTTCTTT. Amino acid sequence: CASSVVGDRGLDTEAFF.

The gene calls are TRBV29-1 and TRBJ1-1, with TRBD1 matching 8 bases. With V trimmed by 6 bases and J by 2 bases, 8 bases remained unmatched. Germline-derived CDR1 and CDR2 are SQVTM and ANQGSEA. The CDR3 runs to 14 residues. The CDR3 reads CSVRTGGANTEAFF. CDR3 nucleotides: TGCAGCGTGCGCACAGGGGGGGCCAACACTGAAGCTTTCTTT. Using reference TRBV29-1 and TRBJ1-1 for the parts outside the CDR3, the full variable domain is SAVISQKPSRDICQRGTSLTIQCQVDSQVTMMFWYRQQPGQSLTLIATANQGSEATYESGFVIDKFPISRPNLTFSTLTVSNMSPEDSSIYLCSVRTGGANTEAFFGQGTRLTVV.

This chain links TRBV28 with TRBJ2-3; TRBD2 agrees at 9 bases. V dropped 2 bases and J dropped 2; count of bases not matched to a gene: 11. Germline CDR1 MDHEN, CDR2 SYDVKM. The CDR3 contains 18 residues. The DNA of the CDR3 is TGTGCCAGCAGTTTAAGGGCTAGCGGGGAGGGGGTCACAGATACGCAGTATTTT. It codes for CASSLRASGEGVTDTQYF.

The CDR3 loop is CASSIRGDYGANEKLFF. DNA for the CDR3: TGTGCCAGCAGTATCCGGGGGGATTATGGGGCTAATGAAAAACTGTTTTTT. The chain employs TRBV27 and TRBJ1-4; a possible D gene is TRBD1 (5 bases). V was trimmed by 5 bases and J by 3 bases, leaving 19 bases between them. This CDR3 spans 17 amino acids. CDR1 is MNHEY, CDR2 SMNVEV, per germline (reference sequence).

As DNA, the CDR3 is TGTGCCAGTCAAAGAGGTCGGGGTTCCTACGAGCAGTACTTC. This translates into CASQRGRGSYEQYF. V usage is TRBV27 and J usage is TRBJ2-7; perhaps TRBD2 as D (5 bases). Germline values: CDR1 MNHEY, CDR2 SMNVEV (reference sequence). V lost 9 bases and J 1 base, leaving 16 bases between the germline ends. This CDR3 comprises 14 residues.